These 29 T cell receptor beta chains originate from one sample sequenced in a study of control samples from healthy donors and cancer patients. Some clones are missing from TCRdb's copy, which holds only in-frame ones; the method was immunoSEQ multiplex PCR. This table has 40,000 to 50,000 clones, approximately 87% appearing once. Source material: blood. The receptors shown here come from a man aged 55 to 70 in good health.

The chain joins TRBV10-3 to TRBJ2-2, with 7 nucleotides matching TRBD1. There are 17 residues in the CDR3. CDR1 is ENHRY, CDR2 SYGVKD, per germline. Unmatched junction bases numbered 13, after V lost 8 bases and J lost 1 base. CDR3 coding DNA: TGTGCCATCGGCCCCAAGGGGGCCCAAGGGAACACCGGGGAGCTGTTTTTT. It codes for CAIGPKGAQGNTGELFF.

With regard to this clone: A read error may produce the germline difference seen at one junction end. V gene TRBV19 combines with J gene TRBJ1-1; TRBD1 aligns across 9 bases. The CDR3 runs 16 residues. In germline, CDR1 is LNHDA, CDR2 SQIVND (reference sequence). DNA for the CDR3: TGTGCCAGTAGTCTAGATTACAGGGGGCCCCACACTGAAGCTTTCTTT. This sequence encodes CASSLDYRGPHTEAFF.

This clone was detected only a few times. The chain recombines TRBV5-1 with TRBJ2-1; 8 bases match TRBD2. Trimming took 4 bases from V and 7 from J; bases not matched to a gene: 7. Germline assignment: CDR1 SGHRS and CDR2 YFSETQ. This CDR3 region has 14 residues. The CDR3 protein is CASSLKRELNEQFF. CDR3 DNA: TGCGCCAGCAGCCTAAAGCGGGAGTTAAATGAGCAGTTCTTC.

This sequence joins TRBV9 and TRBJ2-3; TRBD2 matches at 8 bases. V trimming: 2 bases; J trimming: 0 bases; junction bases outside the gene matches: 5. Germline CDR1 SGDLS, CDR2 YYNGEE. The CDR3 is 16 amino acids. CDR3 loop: CASSVGTSSSTDTQYF. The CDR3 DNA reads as TGTGCCAGCAGCGTGGGGACTAGTTCTAGCACAGATACGCAGTATTTT.

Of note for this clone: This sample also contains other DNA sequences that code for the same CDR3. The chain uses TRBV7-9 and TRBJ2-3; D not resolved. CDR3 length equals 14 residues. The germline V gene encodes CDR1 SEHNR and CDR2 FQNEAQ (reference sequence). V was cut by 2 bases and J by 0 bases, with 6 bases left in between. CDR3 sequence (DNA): TGTGCCAGCAGCTTAAGAGGCAGCACAGATACGCAGTATTTT. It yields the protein CASSLRGSTDTQYF.

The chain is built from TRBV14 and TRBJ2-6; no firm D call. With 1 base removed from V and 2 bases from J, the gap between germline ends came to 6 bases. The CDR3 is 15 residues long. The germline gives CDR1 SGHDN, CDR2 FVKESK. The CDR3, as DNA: TGTGCCAGCAGCCAAGTAGGTGCTGGGGCCAACGTCCTGACTTTC. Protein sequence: CASSQVGAGANVLTF.

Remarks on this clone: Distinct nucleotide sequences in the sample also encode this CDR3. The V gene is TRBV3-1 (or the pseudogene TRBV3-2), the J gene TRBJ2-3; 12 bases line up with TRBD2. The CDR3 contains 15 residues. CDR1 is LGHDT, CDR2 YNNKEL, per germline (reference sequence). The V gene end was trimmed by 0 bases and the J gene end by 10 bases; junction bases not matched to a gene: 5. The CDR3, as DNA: TGTGCCAGCAGCCAAGAGCGACTAGCGGGAGAGGCGCAGTATTTT. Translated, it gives CASSQERLAGEAQYF.

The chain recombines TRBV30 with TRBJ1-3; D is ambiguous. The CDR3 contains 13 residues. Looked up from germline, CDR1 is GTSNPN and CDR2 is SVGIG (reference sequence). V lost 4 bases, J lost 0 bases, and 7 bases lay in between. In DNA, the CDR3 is TGTGCCTGGACTCCCAACTCTGGAAACACCATATATTTT. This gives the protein CAWTPNSGNTIYF.

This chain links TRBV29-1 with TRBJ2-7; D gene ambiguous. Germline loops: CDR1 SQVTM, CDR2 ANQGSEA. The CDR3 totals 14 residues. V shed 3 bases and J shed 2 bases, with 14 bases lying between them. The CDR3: CSVDVDGYAYEQYF. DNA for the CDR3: TGCAGCGTTGACGTAGACGGGTATGCCTACGAGCAGTACTTC.

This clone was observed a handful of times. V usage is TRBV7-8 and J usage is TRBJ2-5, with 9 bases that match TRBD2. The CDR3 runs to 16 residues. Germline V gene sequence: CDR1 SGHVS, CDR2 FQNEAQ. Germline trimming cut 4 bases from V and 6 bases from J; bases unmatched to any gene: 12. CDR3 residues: CASSSTVAGGRKTQYF. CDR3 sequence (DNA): TGTGCCAGCAGCTCAACGGTCGCGGGAGGGCGAAAGACCCAGTACTTC.

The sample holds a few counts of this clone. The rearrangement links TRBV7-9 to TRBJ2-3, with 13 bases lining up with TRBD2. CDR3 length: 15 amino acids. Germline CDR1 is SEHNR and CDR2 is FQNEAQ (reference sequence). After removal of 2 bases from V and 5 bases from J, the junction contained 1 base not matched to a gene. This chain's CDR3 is CASSLRTSGRDTQYF. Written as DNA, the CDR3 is TGTGCCAGCAGCTTACGGACTAGCGGGAGAGATACGCAGTATTTT.

The CDR3 DNA follows: TGTGCCACCATAGCGGACCCCAGTTCTTATGGCTACACCTTC. Amino acid sequence: CATIADPSSYGYTF. The chain has TRBV10-3 and TRBJ1-2; D not certain. Germline assignment: CDR1 ENHRY and CDR2 SYGVKD. V lost 10 bases, J lost 5 bases, and 20 bases lay in between. The CDR3 contains 14 residues.

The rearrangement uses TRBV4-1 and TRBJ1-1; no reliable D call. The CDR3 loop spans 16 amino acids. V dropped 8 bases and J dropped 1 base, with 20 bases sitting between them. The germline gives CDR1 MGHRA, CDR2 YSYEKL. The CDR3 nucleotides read TGCGCCAGCGGCCCTATATGGCCGGAATGGAACACTGAAGCTTTCTTT. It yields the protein CASGPIWPEWNTEAFF.

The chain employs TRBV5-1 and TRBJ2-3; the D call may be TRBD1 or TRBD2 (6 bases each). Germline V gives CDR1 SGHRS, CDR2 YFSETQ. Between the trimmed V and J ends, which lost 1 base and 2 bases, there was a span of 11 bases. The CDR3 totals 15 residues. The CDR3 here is CASSLNRGATDTQYF. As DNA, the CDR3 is TGCGCCAGCAGCTTGAATAGGGGGGCCACAGATACGCAGTATTTT.

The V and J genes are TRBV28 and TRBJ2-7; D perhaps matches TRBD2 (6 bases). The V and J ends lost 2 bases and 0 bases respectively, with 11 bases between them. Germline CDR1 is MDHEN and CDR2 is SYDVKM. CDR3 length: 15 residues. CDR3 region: CASSLGRDVSYEQYF. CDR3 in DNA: TGTGCCAGCAGTTTAGGGCGGGACGTCTCCTACGAGCAGTACTTC.

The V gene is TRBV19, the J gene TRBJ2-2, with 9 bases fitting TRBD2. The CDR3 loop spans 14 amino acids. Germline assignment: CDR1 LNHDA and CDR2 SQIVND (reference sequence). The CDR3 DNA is TGTGCGACATCTAGCGGGACGAACACCGGGGAGCTGTTTTTT. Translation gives CATSSGTNTGELFF.

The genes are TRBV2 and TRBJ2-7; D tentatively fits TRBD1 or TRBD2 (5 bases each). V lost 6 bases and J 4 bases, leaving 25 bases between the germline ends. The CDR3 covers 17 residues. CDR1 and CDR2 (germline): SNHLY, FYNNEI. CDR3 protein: CASSMNFSGTRIYEQYF. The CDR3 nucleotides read TGTGCCAGCAGCATGAATTTCTCCGGGACCAGAATTTACGAGCAGTACTTC.

The CDR3 nucleotides are TGCGCCAGCAGTTCAGCAGGGACAGGGAGCACTGAAGCTTTCTTT. Encoded protein: CASSSAGTGSTEAFF. The chain links TRBV4-3 to TRBJ1-1; TRBD1 agrees at 9 bases. The CDR3 length is 15 residues. Germline V gives CDR1 LGHNA, CDR2 YSLEER. The V segment lost 6 bases and the J segment 4 bases; nucleotides outside the gene matches: 9.

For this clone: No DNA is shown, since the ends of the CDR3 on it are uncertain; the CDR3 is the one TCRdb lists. CDR3 in amino acids: CASSSSGQLNEKLFF. V and J are TRBV28 and TRBJ1-4; the table's D call of TRBD1 was not tested on the DNA. Germline assignment: CDR1 MDHEN and CDR2 SYDVKM. Both ends counted, the CDR3 spans 15 residues.

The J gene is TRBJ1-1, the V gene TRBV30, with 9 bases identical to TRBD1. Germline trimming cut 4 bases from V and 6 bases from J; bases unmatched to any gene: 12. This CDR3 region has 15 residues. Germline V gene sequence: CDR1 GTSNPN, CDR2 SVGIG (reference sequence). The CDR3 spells CAWNGGTGRGSEAFF. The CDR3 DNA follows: TGTGCCTGGAACGGGGGGACAGGGCGGGGGTCTGAAGCTTTCTTT.

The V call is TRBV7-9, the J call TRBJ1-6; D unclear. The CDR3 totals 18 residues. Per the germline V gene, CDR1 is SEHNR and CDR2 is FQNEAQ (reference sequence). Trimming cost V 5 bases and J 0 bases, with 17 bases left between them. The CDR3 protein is CASSPGRATSSYNSPLHF. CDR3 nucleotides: TGTGCCAGCAGCCCCGGTCGGGCGACGAGCTCCTATAATTCACCCCTCCACTTT.

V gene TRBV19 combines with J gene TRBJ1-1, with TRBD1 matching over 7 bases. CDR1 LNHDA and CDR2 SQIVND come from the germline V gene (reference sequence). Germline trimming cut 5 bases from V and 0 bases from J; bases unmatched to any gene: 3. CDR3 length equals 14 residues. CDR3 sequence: CASSPGQMNTEAFF. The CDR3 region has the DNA TGTGCCAGTAGTCCGGGACAGATGAACACTGAAGCTTTCTTT. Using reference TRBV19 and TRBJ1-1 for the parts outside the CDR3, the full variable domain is DGGITQSPKYLFRKEGQNVTLSCEQNLNHDAMYWYRQDPGQGLRLIYYSQIVNDFQKGDIAEGYSVSREKKESFPLTVTSAQKNPTAFYLCASSPGQMNTEAFFGQGTRLTVV.

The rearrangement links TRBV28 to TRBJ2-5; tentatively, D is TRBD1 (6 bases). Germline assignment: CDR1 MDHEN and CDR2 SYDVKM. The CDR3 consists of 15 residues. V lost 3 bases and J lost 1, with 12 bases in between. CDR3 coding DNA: TGTGCCAGCAGTTTGGGGGCGAGCGGCCAAGAGACCCAGTACTTC. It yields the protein CASSLGASGQETQYF.

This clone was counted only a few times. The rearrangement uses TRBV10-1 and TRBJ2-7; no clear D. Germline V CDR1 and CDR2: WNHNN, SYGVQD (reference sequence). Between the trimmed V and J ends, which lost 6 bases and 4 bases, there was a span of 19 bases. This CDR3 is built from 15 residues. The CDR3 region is CASRDLWTSRYEQYF. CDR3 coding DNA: TGCGCCAGCAGGGACCTCTGGACCTCTCGATACGAGCAGTACTTC.

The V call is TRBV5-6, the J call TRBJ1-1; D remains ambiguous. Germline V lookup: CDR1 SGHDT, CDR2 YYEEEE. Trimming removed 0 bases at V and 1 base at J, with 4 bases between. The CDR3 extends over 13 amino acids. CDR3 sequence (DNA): TGTGCCAGCAGCTTGGACACGAACACTGAAGCTTTCTTT. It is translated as CASSLDTNTEAFF.

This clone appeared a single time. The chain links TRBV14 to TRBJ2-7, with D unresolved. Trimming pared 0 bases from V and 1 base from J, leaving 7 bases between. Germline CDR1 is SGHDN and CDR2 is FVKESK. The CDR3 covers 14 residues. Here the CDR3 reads CASSQDPVSYEQYF. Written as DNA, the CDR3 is TGTGCCAGCAGCCAAGATCCGGTATCCTACGAGCAGTACTTC. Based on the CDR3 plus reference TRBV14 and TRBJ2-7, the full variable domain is EAGVTQFPSHSVIEKGQTVTLRCDPISGHDNLYWYRRVMGKEIKFLLHFVKESKQDESGMPNNRFLAERTGGTYSTLKVQPAELEDSGVYFCASSQDPVSYEQYFGPGTRLTVT.

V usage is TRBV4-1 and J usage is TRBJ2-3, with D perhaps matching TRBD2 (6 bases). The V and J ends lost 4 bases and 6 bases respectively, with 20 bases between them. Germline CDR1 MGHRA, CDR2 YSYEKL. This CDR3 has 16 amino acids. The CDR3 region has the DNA TGCGCCAGCAGCCCGAATAGCGGAAGCGTCGATGATACGCAGTATTTT. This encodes CASSPNSGSVDDTQYF.

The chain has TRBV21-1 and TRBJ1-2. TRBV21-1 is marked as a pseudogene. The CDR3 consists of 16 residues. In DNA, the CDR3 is TGTGCCAGCAGCAAAGAGGGTCTGGAAAAAAACTATGGCTACACCTTC. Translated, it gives CASSKEGLEKNYGYTF.

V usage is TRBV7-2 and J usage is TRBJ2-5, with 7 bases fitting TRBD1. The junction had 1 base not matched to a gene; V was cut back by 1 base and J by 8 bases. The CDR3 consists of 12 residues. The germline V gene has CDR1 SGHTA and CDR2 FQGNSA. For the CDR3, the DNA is TGTGCCAGCAGCTTAGACAGGGGAACCCAGTACTTC. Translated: CASSLDRGTQYF.